The 22 T cell receptor beta chains below were found in one sample sequenced in a study of CD8 T cells in Susac syndrome. Random hexamers primed reverse transcription of about 0.45 to 1 ug RNA. MiXCR, applied by TCRdb to the immunoSEQ multiplex PCR reads, yields one record per CDR3 protein. The data hold 160,000 or so distinct CDR3 sequences, with about 95% observed a single time. Sequencing input: CD8+ T cells from PBMCs. These receptors all stem from a human donor with multiple sclerosis.

The chain is built from TRBV7-9 and TRBJ2-7; D call uncertain. The CDR3 length is 14 residues. The germline CDR1 and CDR2 sequences are SEHNR and FQNEAQ (reference sequence). Trimming left V 1 base short and J 5 bases short, with 12 bases between. Here the CDR3 reads CASSLGVGSNEQYF. CDR3 in DNA: TGTGCCAGCAGCTTAGGTGTGGGAAGTAACGAGCAGTACTTC.

This clonotype has a single count. CDR3 loop: CASSPTGLAIGDTQYF. The CDR3 coding sequence is TGTGCCAGCAGCCCAACGGGACTAGCGATAGGAGATACGCAGTATTTT. This sequence joins TRBV9 and TRBJ2-3; 10 bases are shared with TRBD2. Germline V CDR1 and CDR2: SGDLS, YYNGEE. CDR3 length: 16 amino acids. J lost 5 bases, V lost 4 bases, and 10 bases had no gene match.

The CDR3 DNA follows: TGTGCCAGCAGTGAACTCAGTGGGGAGCAGTTCTTC. Its translation: CASSELSGEQFF. The J gene is TRBJ2-1, the V gene TRBV12-3 or TRBV12-4; D remains unclear. Trimming removed 5 bases from V and 10 bases from J, with 12 bases in between. The CDR3 is 12 amino acids.

The rearrangement uses TRBV5-4 and TRBJ2-3; 15 positions match TRBD2. The CDR3 totals 17 residues. CDR1 SGHNT and CDR2 YYREEE come from the germline V gene (reference sequence). The ends lost 3 bases at V and 4 bases at J; junction bases unmatched: 6. CDR3 DNA: TGTGCCAGCAGCTCCGGACTAGCGGGGGGGCCTGCAGATACGCAGTATTTT. Translated, it gives CASSSGLAGGPADTQYF.

The chain employs TRBV6-1 and TRBJ2-5, with D tentatively TRBD1 (6 bases). V gave up 6 bases and J gave up 1 base, with 9 bases separating them. The CDR3 has 13 residues. Germline lookup yields CDR1 MNHNS and CDR2 SASEGT. The CDR3 region has the DNA TGTGCCAGCAGCGACAGGACCCAAGAGACCCAGTACTTC. Translation: CASSDRTQETQYF.

This chain connects TRBV12-3 or TRBV12-4 to TRBJ2-7, with D possibly TRBD2 on 6 matching bases. CDR3 length: 13 residues. V was cut by 3 bases and J by 6 bases, with 12 bases left in between. The CDR3 coding sequence is TGTGCCAGCAGTTTCGGGGGTCTCGGCGAGCAGTACTTC. This sequence encodes CASSFGGLGEQYF.

J is TRBJ2-3 and V is TRBV27; D not resolved. V dropped 3 bases and J dropped 6 bases, with 7 bases sitting between them. The germline V gene encodes CDR1 MNHEY and CDR2 SMNVEV (reference sequence). This CDR3 is built from 12 residues. The CDR3 DNA sequence: TGTGCCAGCAGTTTCATCTCGGATACGCAGTATTTT. This sequence encodes CASSFISDTQYF.

This chain uses TRBV5-1 with TRBJ2-2, with D possibly being TRBD1 (6 bases). The germline gives CDR1 SGHRS, CDR2 YFSETQ. The CDR3 extends over 15 amino acids. The germline V and J ends were trimmed by 0 bases and 3 bases, with 9 bases remaining between them. CDR3: CASSLDGTYTGELFF. In DNA, the CDR3 is TGCGCCAGCAGCTTGGATGGGACATACACCGGGGAGCTGTTTTTT.

This chain connects TRBV27 to TRBJ2-1, with TRBD1 identical over 7 bases. Germline V gene data show CDR1 as MNHEY and CDR2 as SMNVEV (reference sequence). V gave up 8 bases and J gave up 0 bases; unmatched junction bases: 4. There are 14 residues in the CDR3. This CDR3 reads CASGRDSSYNEQFF. The CDR3 DNA sequence: TGTGCCAGCGGTAGGGACAGCTCCTACAATGAGCAGTTCTTC.

The V and J genes are TRBV9 and TRBJ2-1; 10 bases agree with TRBD2. The CDR3 loop spans 15 amino acids. Germline loops: CDR1 SGDLS, CDR2 YYNGEE. Unmatched junction bases numbered 7, after V lost 5 bases and J lost 5 bases. The CDR3 nucleotides are TGTGCCAGCAGTGAGGGACTAGCGCTAAACAATGAGCAGTTCTTC. Translation gives CASSEGLALNNEQFF.

J is TRBJ2-1 and V is TRBV11-3, with 14 bases fitting TRBD2. Germline V gives CDR1 SGHNT, CDR2 YENEEA. The CDR3 length is 16 residues. Trimming cost V 5 bases and J 6 bases; bases outside gene matches: 6. Written as DNA, the CDR3 is TGTGCCAGCAGCGGGGGAGGACTAGCGGGAGGCAATGAGCAGTTCTTC. Translating it yields CASSGGGLAGGNEQFF. The complete variable domain, with remaining parts taken from reference TRBV11-3 and TRBJ2-1, reads EAGVVQSPRYKIIEKKQPVAFWCNPISGHNTLYWYLQNLGQGPELLIRYENEEAVDDSQLPKDRFSAERLKGVDSTLKIQPAELGDSAVYLCASSGGGLAGGNEQFFGPGTRLTVL.

The chain is built from TRBV7-9 and TRBJ2-1; D may be TRBD2 (5 bases). The CDR3 consists of 16 residues. Trimming removed 4 bases at V and 0 bases at J, with 13 bases between. Germline CDR1 is SEHNR and CDR2 is FQNEAQ (reference sequence). The CDR3 loop is CASSYPAEYSYNEQFF. DNA for the CDR3: TGTGCCAGCAGCTACCCAGCGGAGTACTCCTACAATGAGCAGTTCTTC.

The J gene is TRBJ2-2, the V gene TRBV27; no clear D. Looked up from germline, CDR1 is MNHEY and CDR2 is SMNVEV (reference sequence). The V and J ends lost 4 bases and 5 bases respectively, with 11 bases between them. This CDR3 spans 14 amino acids. The CDR3 reads CASSSPLRTGELFF. The CDR3 nucleotides read TGTGCCAGCAGTTCCCCTTTGAGGACCGGGGAGCTGTTTTTT.

The rearrangement joins TRBV5-4 to TRBJ2-7, with unresolved D. The CDR3 runs 12 residues. Trimming shortened V by 9 bases and J by 0 bases, and 10 bases separated the two germline ends. Germline V gene data show CDR1 as SGHNT and CDR2 as YYREEE (reference sequence). The CDR3 nucleotides are TGTGCCACCAAGGATAGCTCCTACGAGCAGTACTTC. This codes for CATKDSSYEQYF.

The chain employs TRBV24-1 and TRBJ2-1, with unresolved D. This CDR3 region has 13 residues. Between the trimmed V and J ends, which lost 2 bases and 4 bases, there was a span of 5 bases. Germline assignment: CDR1 KGHDR and CDR2 SFDVKD. The CDR3 loop reads CATSDSNYNEQFF. The CDR3 DNA follows: TGTGCCACCAGTGATTCGAATTACAATGAGCAGTTCTTC.

The chain carries TRBV4-1 and TRBJ1-1; D call uncertain. Germline V gene sequence: CDR1 MGHRA, CDR2 YSYEKL. V gave up 3 bases and J gave up 3 bases, with 8 bases separating them. The CDR3 consists of 13 residues. As DNA, the CDR3 is TGCGCCAGCAGCCATATTAGAGACACTGAAGCTTTCTTT. It is translated as CASSHIRDTEAFF.

The rearrangement joins TRBV19 to TRBJ2-7; TRBD1 might be the D (6 bases). This CDR3 is 15 amino acids long. The germline V gene has CDR1 LNHDA and CDR2 SQIVND (reference sequence). V was clipped by 5 bases and J by 3 bases, with 17 bases between them. This chain's CDR3 is CASSLMQGLNYEQYF. As DNA, the CDR3 is TGTGCCAGTAGTTTGATGCAGGGGTTAAACTACGAGCAGTACTTC.

The chain recombines TRBV6-5 with TRBJ2-5; D call uncertain. The CDR3 loop spans 11 amino acids. V lost 6 bases and J lost 1, with 3 bases in between. The germline V gene encodes CDR1 MNHEY and CDR2 SVGAGI. The DNA of the CDR3 is TGTGCCAGCAGAAGCCAAGAGACCCAGTACTTC. Translation: CASRSQETQYF.

The CDR3 DNA reads as TGCAGTGCAACAGTGACCGGGACAGCCCAAGAGACCCAGTACTTC. This codes for CSATVTGTAQETQYF. The chain joins TRBV20-1 to TRBJ2-5; 7 nucleotides agree with TRBD1. Germline-derived CDR1 and CDR2 are DFQATT and SNEGSKA (reference sequence). This CDR3 region has 15 residues. V lost 6 bases and J lost 1; bases outside the gene matches: 11.

This clonotype occurred once. The V call is TRBV27, the J call TRBJ2-2; D not certain. Germline loops: CDR1 MNHEY, CDR2 SMNVEV (reference sequence). There are 13 residues in the CDR3. V dropped 2 bases and J dropped 1 base, with 2 bases sitting between them. CDR3 loop: CASSLMNTGELFF. The CDR3 DNA reads as TGTGCCAGCAGTTTAATGAACACCGGGGAGCTGTTTTTT.

This chain connects TRBV29-1 to TRBJ1-1; D not resolved. CDR3 length equals 12 residues. Germline V gene data show CDR1 as SQVTM and CDR2 as ANQGSEA. V was trimmed by 3 bases and J by 1 base, leaving 6 bases between them. The DNA of the CDR3 is TGCAGCGTTGATTCGGGGAACACTGAAGCTTTCTTT. This gives the protein CSVDSGNTEAFF.

J is TRBJ1-4 and V is TRBV30; a weak D match, TRBD1 (5 bases). Germline assignment: CDR1 GTSNPN and CDR2 SVGIG (reference sequence). The CDR3 sequence is 12 residues long. Trimming removed 4 bases from V and 11 bases from J, with 14 bases in between. The CDR3 DNA reads TGTGCCTGGACGAACGCGGGGGTCAAACTGTTTTTT. Translating gives CAWTNAGVKLFF.